The 10 T cell receptor beta chains listed next were all sequenced from one sample in a study of blood T cell repertoires in COVID-19. Here immunoSEQ multiplex PCR was the method, and the copy in TCRdb shows in-frame clones only, minus some. The data hold approximately 100,000 clones, with 80% to 85% observed a single time. The sequencing sample was made of peripheral blood. These receptors were collected from an elderly woman with active or convalescent COVID-19.

This chain uses TRBV5-6 with TRBJ2-1, with a tentative D call TRBD2 (8 bases). The CDR3 covers 17 residues. Germline V gene lookup returns CDR1 SGHDT and CDR2 YYEEEE. V gave up 5 bases and J gave up 0 bases, with 18 bases separating them. CDR3 in DNA: TGTGCCAGCAGGGGACTAGGGGGCCTCAGCTCCTACAATGAGCAGTTCTTC. Translating gives CASRGLGGLSSYNEQFF.

The chain recombines TRBV14 with TRBJ2-7, with 11 bases aligning to TRBD2. The germline CDR1 and CDR2 sequences are SGHDN and FVKESK. Germline trimming cut 2 bases from V and 1 base from J; bases unmatched to any gene: 4. This CDR3 comprises 16 residues. The CDR3: CASSQQLAGASYEQYF. In nucleotides, the CDR3 is TGTGCCAGCAGCCAACAACTAGCGGGAGCTTCCTACGAGCAGTACTTC.

The gene calls are TRBV19 and TRBJ1-2; 8 bases line up with TRBD1. The junction had 12 bases not matched to a gene; V was cut back by 5 bases and J by 4 bases. Germline lookup yields CDR1 LNHDA and CDR2 SQIVND (reference sequence). This CDR3 contains 16 residues. The CDR3: CASSETSRGHVYGYTF. For the CDR3, the DNA is TGTGCCAGTAGTGAAACCAGCAGGGGGCACGTCTATGGCTACACCTTC.

This chain connects TRBV4-2 to TRBJ1-2; the D gene is possibly TRBD1 (5 bases). V was trimmed by 4 bases and J by 2 bases, leaving 11 bases between them. The CDR3 spans 14 residues. Germline-derived CDR1 and CDR2 are LGHNA and YNFKEQ. The CDR3 nucleotides read TGTGCCAGCAGCCGCGACCGGGGGAACTATGGCTACACCTTC. It encodes CASSRDRGNYGYTF.

This sequence joins TRBV9 and TRBJ2-1, with TRBD1 matching 8 bases. The CDR3 covers 16 residues. Germline trimming cut 4 bases from V and 6 bases from J; bases unmatched to any gene: 12. Germline V gene lookup returns CDR1 SGDLS and CDR2 YYNGEE. The CDR3 reads CASSTAGGWGSNEQFF. CDR3 in DNA: TGTGCCAGCAGCACCGCAGGGGGCTGGGGATCCAATGAGCAGTTCTTC.

A few counts support this clone. The rearrangement joins TRBV5-1 to TRBJ2-2; 10 nucleotides agree with TRBD1. J was trimmed by 3 bases and V by 7 bases; bases with no gene match: 18. In germline, CDR1 is SGHRS, CDR2 YFSETQ. This CDR3 comprises 19 residues. The CDR3 loop reads CASRQLGTGEWLDTGELFF. The CDR3 nucleotides are TGCGCCAGCCGCCAACTTGGGACAGGGGAGTGGCTGGACACCGGGGAGCTGTTTTTT. Variable domain in full (rest from reference TRBV5-1 and TRBJ2-2): KAGVTQTPRYLIKTRGQQVTLSCSPISGHRSVSWYQQTPGQGLQFLFEYFSETQRNKGNFPGRFSGRQFSNSRSEMNVSTLELGDSALYLCASRQLGTGEWLDTGELFFGEGSRLTVL.

The rearrangement joins TRBV6-5 to TRBJ2-7; possible D gene TRBD1, 6 bases. Trimming removed 5 bases at V and 2 bases at J, with 10 bases between. The germline gives CDR1 MNHEY, CDR2 SVGAGI. The CDR3 covers 13 residues. The DNA for the CDR3 is TGTGCCAGCAGTCGACAGGCTACCTACGAGCAGTACTTC. This gives the protein CASSRQATYEQYF.

V and J are TRBV11-1 and TRBJ1-1; 7 nucleotides align to TRBD1. Germline V gene lookup returns CDR1 SGHAT and CDR2 FQDESV (reference sequence). Trimming took 5 bases from V and 3 from J; bases not matched to a gene: 6. CDR3 length: 14 residues. The CDR3 nucleotides are TGTGCCAGCAGCCGAGACAGGGTAGACACTGAAGCTTTCTTT. Protein: CASSRDRVDTEAFF.

The CDR3 loop is CATAVTSGRLDTQYF. In DNA form, the CDR3 reads TGTGCCACCGCAGTGACTAGCGGGAGGTTAGATACGCAGTATTTT. The genes are TRBV10-3 and TRBJ2-3; 13 nucleotides match TRBD2. Trimming at V came to 10 bases and at J to 5 bases, leaving 9 bases not matched to a gene. Germline CDR1 is ENHRY and CDR2 is SYGVKD. The CDR3 loop spans 15 amino acids.

The V call is TRBV19, the J call TRBJ2-2; 7 bases align to TRBD2. The CDR3 consists of 17 residues. Trimming took 3 bases from V and 0 from J; bases not matched to a gene: 7. CDR1 is LNHDA and CDR2 is SQIVND in the germline V gene (reference sequence). The CDR3 coding sequence is TGTGCCAGTAGTATTCGGGCTAGCGGTACGAACACCGGGGAGCTGTTTTTT. It specifies CASSIRASGTNTGELFF.